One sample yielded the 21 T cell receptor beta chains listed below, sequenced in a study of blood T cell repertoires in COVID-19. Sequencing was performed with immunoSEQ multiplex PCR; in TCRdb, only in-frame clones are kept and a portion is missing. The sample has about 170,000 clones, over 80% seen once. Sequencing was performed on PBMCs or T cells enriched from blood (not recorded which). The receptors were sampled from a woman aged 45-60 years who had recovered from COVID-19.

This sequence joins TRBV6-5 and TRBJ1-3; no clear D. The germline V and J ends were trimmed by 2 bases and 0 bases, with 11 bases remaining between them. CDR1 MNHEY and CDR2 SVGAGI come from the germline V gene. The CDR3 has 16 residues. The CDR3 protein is CASSYASGVSGNTIYF. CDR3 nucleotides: TGTGCCAGCAGTTACGCTTCAGGCGTCTCTGGAAACACCATATATTTT.

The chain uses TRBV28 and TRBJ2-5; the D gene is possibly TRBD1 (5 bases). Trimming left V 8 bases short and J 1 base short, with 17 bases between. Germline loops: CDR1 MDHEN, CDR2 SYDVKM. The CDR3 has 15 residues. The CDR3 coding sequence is TGTGCCAGCCGCATAACTTACGACAGCCAAGAGACCCAGTACTTC. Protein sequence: CASRITYDSQETQYF.

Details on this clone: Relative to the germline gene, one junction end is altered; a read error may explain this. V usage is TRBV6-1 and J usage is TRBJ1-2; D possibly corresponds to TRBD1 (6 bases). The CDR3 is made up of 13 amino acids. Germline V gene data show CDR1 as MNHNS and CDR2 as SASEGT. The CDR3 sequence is CASREGTPYGYTF. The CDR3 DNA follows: TGTGCCAGCAGGGAAGGGACACCCTATGGCTACACCTTC.

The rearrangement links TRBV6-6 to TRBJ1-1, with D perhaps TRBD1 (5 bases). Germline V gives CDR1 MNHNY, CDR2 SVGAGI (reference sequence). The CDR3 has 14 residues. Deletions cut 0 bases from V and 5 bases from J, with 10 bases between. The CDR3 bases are TGTGCCAGCAGTTACTCGATGGGGGGGACTGAAGCTTTCTTT. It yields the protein CASSYSMGGTEAFF.

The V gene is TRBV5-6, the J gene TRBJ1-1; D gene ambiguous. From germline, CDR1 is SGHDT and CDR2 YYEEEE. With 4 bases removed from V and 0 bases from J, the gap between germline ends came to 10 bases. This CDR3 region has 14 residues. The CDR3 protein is CASSLLYMNTEAFF. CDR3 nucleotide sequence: TGTGCCAGCAGCCTACTTTATATGAACACTGAAGCTTTCTTT.

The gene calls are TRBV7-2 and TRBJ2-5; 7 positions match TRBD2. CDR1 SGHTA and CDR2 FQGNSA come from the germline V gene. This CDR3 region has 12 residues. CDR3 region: CNVGGNQETQYF. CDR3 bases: TGTAACGTCGGGGGGAACCAAGAGACCCAGTACTTC.

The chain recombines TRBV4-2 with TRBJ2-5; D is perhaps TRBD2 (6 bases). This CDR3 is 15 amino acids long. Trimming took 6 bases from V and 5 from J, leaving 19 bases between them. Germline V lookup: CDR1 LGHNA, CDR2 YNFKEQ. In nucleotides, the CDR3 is TGTGCCAGCAGTACGGGCACTCGGGGGTTTGAGACCCAGTACTTC. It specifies CASSTGTRGFETQYF.

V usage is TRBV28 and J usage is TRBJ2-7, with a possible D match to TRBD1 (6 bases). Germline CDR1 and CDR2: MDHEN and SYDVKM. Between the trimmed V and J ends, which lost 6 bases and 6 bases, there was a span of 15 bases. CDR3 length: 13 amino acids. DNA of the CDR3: TGTGCCAGCAGGGAAACAGGGATCGGCGAGCAGTACGTC. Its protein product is CASRETGIGEQYV.

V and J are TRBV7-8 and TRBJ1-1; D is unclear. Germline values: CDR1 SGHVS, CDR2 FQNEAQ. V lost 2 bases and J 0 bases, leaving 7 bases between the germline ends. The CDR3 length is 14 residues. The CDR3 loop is CASSLSELNTEAFF. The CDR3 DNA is TGTGCCAGCAGCTTAAGCGAATTGAACACTGAAGCTTTCTTT.

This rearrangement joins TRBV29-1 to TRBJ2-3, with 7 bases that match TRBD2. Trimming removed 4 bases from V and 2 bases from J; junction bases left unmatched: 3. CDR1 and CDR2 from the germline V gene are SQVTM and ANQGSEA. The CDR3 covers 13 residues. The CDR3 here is CSVGGGFTDTQYF. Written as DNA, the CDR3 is TGCAGCGTTGGCGGGGGATTCACAGATACGCAGTATTTT.

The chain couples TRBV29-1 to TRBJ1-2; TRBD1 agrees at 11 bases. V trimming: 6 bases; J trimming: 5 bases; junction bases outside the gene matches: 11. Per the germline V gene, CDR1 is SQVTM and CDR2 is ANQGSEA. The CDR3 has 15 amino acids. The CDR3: CSVTAGQGASYGYTF. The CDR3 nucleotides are TGCAGCGTAACCGCCGGACAGGGGGCCAGTTATGGCTACACCTTC. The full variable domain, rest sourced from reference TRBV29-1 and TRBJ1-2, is SAVISQKPSRDICQRGTSLTIQCQVDSQVTMMFWYRQQPGQSLTLIATANQGSEATYESGFVIDKFPISRPNLTFSTLTVSNMSPEDSSIYLCSVTAGQGASYGYTFGSGTRLTVV.

CDR3 residues: CASSLALGQGTGELFF. The CDR3 DNA is TGTGCCAGCAGCTTAGCGCTCGGGCAGGGGACCGGGGAGCTGTTTTTT. The V gene is TRBV7-9, the J gene TRBJ2-2; maybe TRBD1 (6 bases). CDR3 size: 16 residues. The V and J ends lost 0 bases and 5 bases respectively, with 13 bases between them. Per the germline V gene, CDR1 is SEHNR and CDR2 is FQNEAQ (reference sequence).

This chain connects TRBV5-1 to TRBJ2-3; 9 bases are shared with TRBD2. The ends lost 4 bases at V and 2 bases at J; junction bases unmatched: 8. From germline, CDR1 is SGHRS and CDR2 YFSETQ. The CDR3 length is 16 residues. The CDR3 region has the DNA TGCGCCAGCAGCCAGGGGCCTAGCGGGGCCACAGATACGCAGTATTTT. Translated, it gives CASSQGPSGATDTQYF.

The CDR3 DNA reads as TGTGCCAGCAGCTCTACAGGGAGCTCCTATAATTCACCCCTCCACTTT. This gives the protein CASSSTGSSYNSPLHF. The chain links TRBV5-6 to TRBJ1-6; tentatively, D is TRBD1 (6 bases). Per the germline V gene, CDR1 is SGHDT and CDR2 is YYEEEE. V lost 3 bases and J 0 bases, leaving 10 bases between the germline ends. This CDR3 comprises 16 residues.

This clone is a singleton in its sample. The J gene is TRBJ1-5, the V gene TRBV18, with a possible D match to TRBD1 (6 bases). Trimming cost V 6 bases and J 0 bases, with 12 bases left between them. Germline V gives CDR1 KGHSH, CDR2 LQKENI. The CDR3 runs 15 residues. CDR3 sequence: CASSPDSYSNQPQHF. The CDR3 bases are TGTGCCAGCTCTCCGGACAGCTATAGCAATCAGCCCCAGCATTTT.

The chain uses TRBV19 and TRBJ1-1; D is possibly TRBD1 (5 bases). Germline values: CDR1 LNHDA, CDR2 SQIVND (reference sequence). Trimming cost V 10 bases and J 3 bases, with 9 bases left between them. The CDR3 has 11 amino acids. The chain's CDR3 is CAIQGYTEAFF. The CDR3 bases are TGTGCCATTCAGGGTTACACTGAAGCTTTCTTT.

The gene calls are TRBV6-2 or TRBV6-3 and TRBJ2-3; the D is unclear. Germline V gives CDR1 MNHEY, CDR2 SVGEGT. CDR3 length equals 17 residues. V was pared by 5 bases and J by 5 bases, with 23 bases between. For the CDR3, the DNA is TGTGCCAGCAGTCCCTACCCCGGGTCCCCAGACGTAGATACGCAGTATTTT. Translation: CASSPYPGSPDVDTQYF.

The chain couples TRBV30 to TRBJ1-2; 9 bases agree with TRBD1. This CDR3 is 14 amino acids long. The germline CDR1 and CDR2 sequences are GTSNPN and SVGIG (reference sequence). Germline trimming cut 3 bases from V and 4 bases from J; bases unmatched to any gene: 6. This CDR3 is CAWSRGQGFYGYTF. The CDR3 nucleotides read TGTGCCTGGAGCCGAGGACAGGGGTTCTATGGCTACACCTTC.

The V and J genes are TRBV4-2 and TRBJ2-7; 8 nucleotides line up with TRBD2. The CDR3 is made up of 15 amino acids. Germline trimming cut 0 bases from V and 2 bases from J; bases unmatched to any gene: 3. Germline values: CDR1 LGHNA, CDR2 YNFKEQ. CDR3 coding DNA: TGTGCCAGCAGCCAAGATCGCGGGGGGACCTACGAGCAGTACGTC. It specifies CASSQDRGGTYEQYV.

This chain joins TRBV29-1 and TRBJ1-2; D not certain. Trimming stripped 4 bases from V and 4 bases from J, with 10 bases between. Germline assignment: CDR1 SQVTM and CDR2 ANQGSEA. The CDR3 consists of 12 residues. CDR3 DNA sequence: TGCAGCGTTGTAGACCCGTCCTATGGCTACACCTTC. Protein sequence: CSVVDPSYGYTF.

CDR3 protein: CASQGFNYGYTF. The CDR3 DNA is TGTGCCAGTCAGGGTTTTAACTATGGCTACACCTTC. The V gene is TRBV19, the J gene TRBJ1-2; weak D call: TRBD1 (5 bases). Germline CDR1 LNHDA, CDR2 SQIVND (reference sequence). The CDR3 contains 12 residues. Between the trimmed V and J ends, which lost 8 bases and 1 base, there was a span of 8 bases.